The next 11 T cell receptor beta chains were all read from a single sample in a study of spatial heterogeneity in lung cancer. TCRdb analysed the 5' RACE reads with MiXCR anew, one entry per CDR3 protein. There are about 23,000 distinct CDR3 sequences in the sample; less than 5.5% occur only once, and around 5.2% lies in the top ten. Indicated time point: sample taken at primary tumor resection. Unsorted whole RNA of tumor, nontumor lung or frozen PBMC was sequenced. Sequenced material: PBMCs, taken at surgery. Source of these receptors: a male donor with early-stage non-small cell lung cancer.

This clonotype was picked up many times. This chain joins TRBV28 and TRBJ2-5, with 7 bases lining up with TRBD1. J was trimmed by 5 bases and V by 7 bases; bases with no gene match: 7. Germline V gives CDR1 MDHEN, CDR2 SYDVKM. CDR3 length: 13 amino acids. This CDR3 reads CASKQGHSETQYF. In nucleotides, the CDR3 is TGTGCCAGCAAACAGGGGCACTCTGAGACCCAGTACTTC. Combining the CDR3 with reference TRBV28 and TRBJ2-5 gives the whole variable domain DVKVTQSSRYLVKRTGEKVFLECVQDMDHENMFWYRQDPGLGLRLIYFSYDVKMKEKGDIPEGYSVSREKKERFSLILESASTNQTSMYLCASKQGHSETQYFGPGTRLLVL.

This clonotype was observed a few times. The chain combines TRBV11-2 with TRBJ2-3; D is perhaps TRBD2 (5 bases). The CDR3 spans 16 residues. Germline assignment: CDR1 SGHAT and CDR2 FQNNGV. Trimming removed 5 bases from V and 0 bases from J, with 15 bases in between. CDR3 sequence: CASSPKGASSTDTQYF. The CDR3 bases are TGTGCCAGCAGCCCCAAGGGAGCGTCTAGCACAGATACGCAGTATTTT.

By share of the sample, this clonotype is medium-sized. The rearrangement joins TRBV2 to TRBJ2-1; 12 nucleotides align to TRBD1. CDR1 is SNHLY and CDR2 is FYNNEI in the germline V gene. Losses at the gene ends were 6 bases for V and 8 bases for J; bases not matched to a gene: 5. CDR3 size: 14 residues. The CDR3 region has the DNA TGTGCCAGCAGCTTGGGACAGGGGGCTTATGAGCAGTTCTTC. It encodes CASSLGQGAYEQFF.

This clonotype occurred many times. This chain links TRBV6-5 with TRBJ2-2, with unresolved D. Trimming removed 8 bases at V and 2 bases at J, with 6 bases between. CDR3 length: 12 residues. The germline CDR1 and CDR2 sequences are MNHEY and SVGAGI. CDR3 region: CASGQNTGELFF. The DNA of the CDR3 is TGTGCCAGCGGCCAAAACACCGGGGAGCTGTTTTTT.

This clonotype was detected many times. The chain combines TRBV6-5 with TRBJ2-3; TRBD2 matches at 12 bases. CDR1 is MNHEY, CDR2 SVGAGI, per germline. With V trimmed by 4 bases and J by 2 bases, 4 bases remained unmatched. The CDR3 has 16 residues. This CDR3 reads CASSSSGRAPTDTQYF. The CDR3 region has the DNA TGTGCCAGCAGTTCTAGCGGGAGGGCCCCCACAGATACGCAGTATTTT.

This clonotype was found many times. The chain is built from TRBV28 and TRBJ1-1; D possibly corresponds to TRBD1 (5 bases). With 3 bases removed from V and 5 bases from J, the gap between germline ends came to 19 bases. The CDR3 covers 16 residues. In germline, CDR1 is MDHEN, CDR2 SYDVKM. This CDR3 reads CASSFPQSPGGTEAFF. As DNA, the CDR3 is TGTGCCAGCAGTTTCCCCCAATCTCCTGGGGGGACTGAAGCTTTCTTT. The complete variable domain, with remaining parts taken from reference TRBV28 and TRBJ1-1, reads DVKVTQSSRYLVKRTGEKVFLECVQDMDHENMFWYRQDPGLGLRLIYFSYDVKMKEKGDIPEGYSVSREKKERFSLILESASTNQTSMYLCASSFPQSPGGTEAFFGQGTRLTVV.

Ten or more counts support this clonotype. The V gene is TRBV6-5, the J gene TRBJ1-1; 8 nucleotides agree with TRBD1. Germline loops: CDR1 MNHEY, CDR2 SVGAGI. The CDR3 extends over 15 amino acids. V lost 4 bases and J lost 7; bases outside the gene matches: 11. CDR3 protein: CASSSRGGQVGEAFF. In DNA form, the CDR3 reads TGTGCCAGCAGTTCACGGGGGGGACAGGTGGGTGAAGCTTTCTTT.

This clonotype has a count of ten or more. This chain uses TRBV6-2 or TRBV6-3 with TRBJ2-1, with no clear D. The V gene lost 2 bases and the J gene lost 10 bases, with 6 bases spanning the gap. The V gene's germline CDR1 is MNHEY and CDR2 SVGEGT. The CDR3 consists of 11 residues. In DNA form, the CDR3 reads TGTGCCAGCAGTTACCTCGGGGAGCAGTTCTTC. As protein: CASSYLGEQFF.

The chain employs TRBV7-3 and TRBJ1-1; D may be TRBD1 (6 bases). CDR3 length: 13 amino acids. The germline gives CDR1 SGHTA, CDR2 FQGTGA. V was shortened by 5 bases and J by 4 bases, with 11 bases between the two germline ends. This CDR3 is CASSDTGFTEAFF. The CDR3 DNA sequence: TGTGCCAGCAGCGACACAGGGTTCACTGAAGCTTTCTTT.

This clonotype was recorded many times. The chain joins TRBV2 to TRBJ2-1, with D maybe TRBD2 (6 bases). The CDR3 totals 15 residues. Germline V gene lookup returns CDR1 SNHLY and CDR2 FYNNEI. V was shortened by 7 bases and J by 6 bases, with 19 bases between the two germline ends. The CDR3 nucleotides read TGTGCCAGCACCCGCTTCGGGGGAGTGACCAATGAGCAGTTCTTC. It translates to CASTRFGGVTNEQFF.

This clonotype came up many times. V is TRBV30 and J is TRBJ1-4; D uncertain. V was trimmed by 5 bases and J by 6 bases, leaving 7 bases between them. The CDR3 contains 11 residues. Germline V gene data show CDR1 as GTSNPN and CDR2 as SVGIG (reference sequence). CDR3 sequence reads: CAWAEYEKLFF. The CDR3, as DNA: TGTGCCTGGGCCGAATATGAAAAACTGTTTTTT.